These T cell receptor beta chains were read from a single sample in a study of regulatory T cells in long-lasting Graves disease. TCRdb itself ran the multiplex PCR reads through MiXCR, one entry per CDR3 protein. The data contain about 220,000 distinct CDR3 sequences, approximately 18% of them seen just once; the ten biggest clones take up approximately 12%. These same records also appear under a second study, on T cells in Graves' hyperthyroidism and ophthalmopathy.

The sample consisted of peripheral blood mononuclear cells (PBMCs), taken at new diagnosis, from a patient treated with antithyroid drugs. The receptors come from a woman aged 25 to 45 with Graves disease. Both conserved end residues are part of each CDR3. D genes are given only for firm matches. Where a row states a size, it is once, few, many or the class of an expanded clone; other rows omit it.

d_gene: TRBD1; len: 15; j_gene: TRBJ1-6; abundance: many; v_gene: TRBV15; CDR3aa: CATSPRGTGVLSLHF; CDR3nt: TGTGCCACCAGCCCGCGCGGGACAGGCGTTTTGTCCCTCCACTTT
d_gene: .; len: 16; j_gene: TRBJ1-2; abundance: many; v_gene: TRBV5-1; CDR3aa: CASSLGSQGWVDGYTF; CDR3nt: TGCGCCAGCAGCTTGGGATCGCAGGGGTGGGTCGATGGCTACACCTTC
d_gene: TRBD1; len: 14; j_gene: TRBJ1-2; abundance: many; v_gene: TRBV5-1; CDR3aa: CASSFDRVWNGYTF; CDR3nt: TGCGCCAGCAGCTTTGACAGGGTATGGAATGGCTACACCTTC
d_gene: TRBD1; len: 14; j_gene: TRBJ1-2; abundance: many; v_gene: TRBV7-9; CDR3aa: CASSPGQGDYGYTF; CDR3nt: TGTGCCAGCAGCCCTGGACAGGGAGACTATGGCTACACCTTC
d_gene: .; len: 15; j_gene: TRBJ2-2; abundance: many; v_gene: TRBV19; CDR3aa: CASSFLQANTGELFF; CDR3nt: TGTGCCAGTAGTTTCTTACAAGCGAACACCGGGGAGCTGTTTTTT
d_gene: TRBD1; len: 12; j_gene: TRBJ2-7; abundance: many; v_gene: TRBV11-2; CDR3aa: CASGQGVYEQYF; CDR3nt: TGTGCCAGCGGACAGGGAGTCTACGAGCAGTACTTC
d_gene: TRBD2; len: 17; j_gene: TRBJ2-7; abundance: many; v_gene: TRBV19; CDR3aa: CASSMGLAGGPAYEQYF; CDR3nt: TGTGCCAGTAGTATGGGACTAGCGGGGGGTCCCGCCTACGAGCAGTACTTC
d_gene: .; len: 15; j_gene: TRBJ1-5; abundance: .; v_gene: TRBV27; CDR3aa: CASSRSPFAHQPQHF; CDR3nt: TGTGCCAGCAGTCGGTCACCGTTTGCCCATCAGCCCCAGCATTTT
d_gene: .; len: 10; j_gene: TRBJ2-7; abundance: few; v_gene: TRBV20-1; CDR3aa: CSAFVGEQYF; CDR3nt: TGCAGTGCGTTTGTTGGCGAGCAGTACTTC
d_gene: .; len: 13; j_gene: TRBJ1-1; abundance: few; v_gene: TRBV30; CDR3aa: CAWTPPGHSEAFF; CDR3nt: TGTGCCTGGACCCCTCCGGGACACTCTGAAGCTTTCTTT
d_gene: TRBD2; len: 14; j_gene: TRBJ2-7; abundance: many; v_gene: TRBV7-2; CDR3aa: CASSPSGRVYEQYF; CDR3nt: TGTGCCAGCAGCCCTAGCGGGAGGGTCTACGAGCAGTACTTC
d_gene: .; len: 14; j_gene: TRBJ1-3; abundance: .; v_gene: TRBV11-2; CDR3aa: CASSVRIGGNTIYF; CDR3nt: TGTGCCAGCAGCGTCAGGATCGGCGGAAACACCATATATTTT
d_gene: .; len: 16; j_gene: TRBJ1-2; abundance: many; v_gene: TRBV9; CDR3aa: CASSVYPGLTNYGYTF; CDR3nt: TGTGCCAGCAGCGTATATCCGGGGCTCACTAACTATGGCTACACCTTC
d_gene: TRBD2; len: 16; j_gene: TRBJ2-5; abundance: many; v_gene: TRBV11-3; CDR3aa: CASRVSGGSREETQYF; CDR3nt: TGTGCCAGCAGAGTGAGCGGGGGAAGTCGGGAAGAGACCCAGTACTTC
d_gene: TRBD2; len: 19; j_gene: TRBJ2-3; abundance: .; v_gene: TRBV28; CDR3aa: CVSSLLGLAGGPLSDTQYF; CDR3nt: TGTGTCAGCAGTTTATTGGGACTAGCGGGAGGGCCTTTGTCAGATACGCAGTATTTT
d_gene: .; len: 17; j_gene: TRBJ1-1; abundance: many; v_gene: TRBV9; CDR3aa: CASSLRGDDLQDTEAFF; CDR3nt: TGTGCCAGCAGCCTTAGGGGTGACGACCTACAAGACACTGAAGCTTTCTTT
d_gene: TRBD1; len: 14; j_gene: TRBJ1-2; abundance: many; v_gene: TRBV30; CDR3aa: CAWRWGQGGYGYTF; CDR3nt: TGTGCCTGGAGGTGGGGACAGGGAGGCTATGGCTACACCTTC
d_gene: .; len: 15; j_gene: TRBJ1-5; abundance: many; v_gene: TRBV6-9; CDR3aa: CASSYFGLGNQPQHF; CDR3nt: TGTGCCAGCAGTTACTTCGGCTTAGGCAATCAGCCCCAGCATTTT
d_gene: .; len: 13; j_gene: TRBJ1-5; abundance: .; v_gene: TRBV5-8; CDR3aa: CASSPRVDQPQHF; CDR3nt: TGTGCCAGCAGCCCTAGGGTGGATCAGCCCCAGCATTTT
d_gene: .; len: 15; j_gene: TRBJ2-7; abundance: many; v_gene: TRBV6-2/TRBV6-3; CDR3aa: CASSEADPSSYEQYF; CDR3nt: TGTGCCAGCAGTGAGGCGGACCCCAGCTCCTACGAGCAGTACTTC
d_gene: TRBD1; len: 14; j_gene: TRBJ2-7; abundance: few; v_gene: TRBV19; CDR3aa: CASSGTARFYEQYF; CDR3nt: TGTGCCAGTTCCGGGACAGCCCGATTCTACGAGCAGTACTTC
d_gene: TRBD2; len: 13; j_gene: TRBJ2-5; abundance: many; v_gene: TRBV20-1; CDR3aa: CSRTGGDKETQYF; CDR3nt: TGCAGCCGGACGGGGGGGGATAAAGAGACCCAGTACTTC